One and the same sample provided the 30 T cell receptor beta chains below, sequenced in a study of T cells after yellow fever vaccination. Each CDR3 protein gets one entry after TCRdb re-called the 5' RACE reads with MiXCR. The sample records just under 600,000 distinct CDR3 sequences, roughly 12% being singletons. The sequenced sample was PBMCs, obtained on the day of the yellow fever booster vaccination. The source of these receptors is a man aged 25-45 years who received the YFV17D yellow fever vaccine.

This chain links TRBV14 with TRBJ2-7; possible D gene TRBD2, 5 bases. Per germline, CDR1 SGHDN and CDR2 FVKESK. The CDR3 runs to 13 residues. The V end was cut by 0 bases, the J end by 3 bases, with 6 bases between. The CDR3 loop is CASSQDGLYEQYF. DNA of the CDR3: TGTGCCAGCAGCCAAGATGGACTCTACGAGCAGTACTTC.

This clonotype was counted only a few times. The CDR3 loop reads CASSSRDGDIQETQYF. The CDR3 bases are TGTGCCAGCAGCTCACGGGACGGGGACATCCAAGAGACCCAGTACTTC. V usage is TRBV12-3 or TRBV12-4 and J usage is TRBJ2-5, with D maybe TRBD1 (6 bases). The V end lost 6 bases, the J end lost 1 base, and 18 bases lay between the germline ends. CDR3 length: 16 residues.

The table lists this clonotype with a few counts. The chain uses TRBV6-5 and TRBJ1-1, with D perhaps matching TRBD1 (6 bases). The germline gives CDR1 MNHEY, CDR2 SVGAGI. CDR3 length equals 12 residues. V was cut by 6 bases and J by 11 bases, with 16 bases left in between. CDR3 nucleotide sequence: TGTGCCAGCAGCCACGGTCGACAGGAGGCTTTCTTT. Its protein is CASSHGRQEAFF.

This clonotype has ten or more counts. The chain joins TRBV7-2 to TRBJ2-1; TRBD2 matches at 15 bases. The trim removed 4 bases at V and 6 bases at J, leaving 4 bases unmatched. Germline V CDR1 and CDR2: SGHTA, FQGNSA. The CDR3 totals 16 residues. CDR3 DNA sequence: TGTGCCAGCAGCTCGGGACTAGCGGGAGGAGTCAATGAGCAGTTCTTC. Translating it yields CASSSGLAGGVNEQFF.

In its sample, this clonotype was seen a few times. The CDR3 DNA follows: TGCAGTGCAGAGAAATCCCGGACTGCTGGATCTCGAAAGCAGTACTTC. Translation: CSAEKSRTAGSRKQYF. This chain joins TRBV20-1 and TRBJ2-7, with TRBD2 as a possible D gene (5 bases). The CDR3 is 16 amino acids. From germline, CDR1 is DFQATT and CDR2 SNEGSKA (reference sequence). V gave up 6 bases and J gave up 8 bases, with 29 bases separating them.

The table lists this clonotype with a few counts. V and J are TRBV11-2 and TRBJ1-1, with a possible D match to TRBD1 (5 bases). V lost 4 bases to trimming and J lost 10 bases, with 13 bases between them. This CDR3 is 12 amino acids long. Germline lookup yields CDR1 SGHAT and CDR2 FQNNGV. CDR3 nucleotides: TGTGCCAGCAGCTCCCCCGGGGGGAGAGCTTTCTTT. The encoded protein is CASSSPGGRAFF.

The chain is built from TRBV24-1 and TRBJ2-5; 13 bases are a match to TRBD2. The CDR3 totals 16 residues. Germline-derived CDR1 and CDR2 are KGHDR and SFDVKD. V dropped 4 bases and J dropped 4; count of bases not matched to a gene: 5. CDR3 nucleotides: TGTGCCACCAGTGACGGGAGACTAGCGGGAGGAGAGACCCAGTACTTC. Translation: CATSDGRLAGGETQYF.

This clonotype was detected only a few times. The CDR3 protein is CASSDPEGEQYF. The CDR3 DNA follows: TGCGCCAGCAGTGACCCTGAGGGGGAGCAGTACTTC. V is TRBV10-1 and J is TRBJ2-7, with D perhaps TRBD1 or TRBD2 (5 bases each). Germline V lookup: CDR1 WNHNN, CDR2 SYGVQD (reference sequence). This CDR3 is 12 amino acids long. Trimming cost V 3 bases and J 7 bases, with 10 bases left between them.

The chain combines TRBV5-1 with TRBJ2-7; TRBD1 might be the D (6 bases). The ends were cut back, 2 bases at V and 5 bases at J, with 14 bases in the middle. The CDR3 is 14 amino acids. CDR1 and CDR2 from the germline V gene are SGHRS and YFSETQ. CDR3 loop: CASSLSVGGDEQYF. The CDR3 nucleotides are TGCGCCAGCAGCTTAAGCGTTGGGGGCGACGAGCAGTACTTC. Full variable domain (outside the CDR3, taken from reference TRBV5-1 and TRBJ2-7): KAGVTQTPRYLIKTRGQQVTLSCSPISGHRSVSWYQQTPGQGLQFLFEYFSETQRNKGNFPGRFSGRQFSNSRSEMNVSTLELGDSALYLCASSLSVGGDEQYFGPGTRLTVT.

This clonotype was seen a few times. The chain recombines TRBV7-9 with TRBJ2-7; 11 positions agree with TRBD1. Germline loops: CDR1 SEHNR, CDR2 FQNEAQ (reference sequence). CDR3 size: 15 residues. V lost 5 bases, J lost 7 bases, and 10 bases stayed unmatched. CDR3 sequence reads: CASSVSGTGGYEQYF. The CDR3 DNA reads TGTGCCAGCAGCGTTAGTGGGACAGGGGGTTATGAGCAGTACTTC.

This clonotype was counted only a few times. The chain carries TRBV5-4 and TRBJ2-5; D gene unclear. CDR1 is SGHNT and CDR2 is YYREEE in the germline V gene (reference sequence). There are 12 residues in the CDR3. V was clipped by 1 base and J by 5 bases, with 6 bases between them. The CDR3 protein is CASSLRKETQYF. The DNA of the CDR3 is TGTGCCAGCAGCTTGCGAAAGGAGACCCAGTACTTC.

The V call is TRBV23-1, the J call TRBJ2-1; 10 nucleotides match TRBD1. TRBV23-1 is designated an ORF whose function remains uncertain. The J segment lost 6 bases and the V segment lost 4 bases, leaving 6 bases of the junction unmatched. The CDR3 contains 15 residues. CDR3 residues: CASSPRTGGFNEQFF. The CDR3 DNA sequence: TGCGCCAGCAGTCCTCGGACAGGGGGTTTCAATGAGCAGTTCTTC.

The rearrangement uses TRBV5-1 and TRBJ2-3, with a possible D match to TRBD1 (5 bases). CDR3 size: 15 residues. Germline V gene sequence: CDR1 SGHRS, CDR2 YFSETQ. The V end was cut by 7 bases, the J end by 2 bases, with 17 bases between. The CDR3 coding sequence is TGCGCCAGCGGGGCCCAGGGCGGCGCCACAGATACGCAGTATTTT. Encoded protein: CASGAQGGATDTQYF.

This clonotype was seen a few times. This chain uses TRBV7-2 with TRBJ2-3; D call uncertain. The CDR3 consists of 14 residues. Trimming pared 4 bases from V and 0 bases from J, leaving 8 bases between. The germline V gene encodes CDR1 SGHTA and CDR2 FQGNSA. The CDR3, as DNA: TGTGCCAGCAGCTCCCACCCTAGCACAGATACGCAGTATTTT. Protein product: CASSSHPSTDTQYF.

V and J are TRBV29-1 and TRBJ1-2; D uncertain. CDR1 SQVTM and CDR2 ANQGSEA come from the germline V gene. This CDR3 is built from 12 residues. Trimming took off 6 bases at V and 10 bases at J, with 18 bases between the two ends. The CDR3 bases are TGCAGCGTACCGGGCCCGGTGAGAGACTACACCTTC. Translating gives CSVPGPVRDYTF. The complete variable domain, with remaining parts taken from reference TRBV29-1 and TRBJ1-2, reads SAVISQKPSRDICQRGTSLTIQCQVDSQVTMMFWYRQQPGQSLTLIATANQGSEATYESGFVIDKFPISRPNLTFSTLTVSNMSPEDSSIYLCSVPGPVRDYTFGSGTRLTVV.

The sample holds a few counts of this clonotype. The CDR3 spells CSAGTLLEGGELFF. Written as DNA, the CDR3 is TGCAGTGCTGGGACCCTACTTGAAGGCGGGGAGCTGTTTTTT. The chain uses TRBV20-1 and TRBJ2-2; D may match TRBD1 or TRBD2 (5 bases each). Trimming took 5 bases from V and 7 from J, leaving 17 bases between them. Germline CDR1 reads DFQATT; CDR2 reads SNEGSKA (reference sequence). This CDR3 has 14 residues.

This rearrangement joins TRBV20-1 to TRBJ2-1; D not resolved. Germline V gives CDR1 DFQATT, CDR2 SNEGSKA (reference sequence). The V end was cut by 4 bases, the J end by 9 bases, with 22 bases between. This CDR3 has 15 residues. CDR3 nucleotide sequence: TGCAGTGCTAACGACCGCGTCGAAAGGATCGGTGAGCAGTTCTTC. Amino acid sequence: CSANDRVERIGEQFF.

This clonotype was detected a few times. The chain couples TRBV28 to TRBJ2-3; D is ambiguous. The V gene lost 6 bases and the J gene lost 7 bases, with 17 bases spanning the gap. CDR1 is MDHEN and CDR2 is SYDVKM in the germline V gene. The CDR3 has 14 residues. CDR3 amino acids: CASSDQLPANTQYF. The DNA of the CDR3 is TGTGCCAGCAGCGACCAGCTCCCGGCCAATACGCAGTATTTT.

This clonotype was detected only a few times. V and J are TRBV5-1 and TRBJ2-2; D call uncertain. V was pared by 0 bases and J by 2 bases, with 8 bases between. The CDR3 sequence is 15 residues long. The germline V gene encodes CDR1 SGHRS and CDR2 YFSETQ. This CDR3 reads CASSLEAVNTGELFF. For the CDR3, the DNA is TGCGCCAGCAGCTTGGAGGCAGTCAACACCGGGGAGCTGTTTTTT.

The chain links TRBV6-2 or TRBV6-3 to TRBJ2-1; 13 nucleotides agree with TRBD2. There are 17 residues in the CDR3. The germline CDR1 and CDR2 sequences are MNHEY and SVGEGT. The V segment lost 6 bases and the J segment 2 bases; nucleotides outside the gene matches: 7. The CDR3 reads CASRRTSGRNTYNEQFF. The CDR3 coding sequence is TGTGCCAGCAGGCGGACTAGCGGGAGAAACACCTACAATGAGCAGTTCTTC.

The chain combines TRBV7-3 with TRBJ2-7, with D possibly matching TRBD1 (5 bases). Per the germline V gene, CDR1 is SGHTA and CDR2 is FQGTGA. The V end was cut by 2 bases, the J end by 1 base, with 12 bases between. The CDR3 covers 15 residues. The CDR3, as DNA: TGTGCCAGCAGCTTACAGGGTCTGGGGTCCTACGAGCAGTACTTC. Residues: CASSLQGLGSYEQYF.

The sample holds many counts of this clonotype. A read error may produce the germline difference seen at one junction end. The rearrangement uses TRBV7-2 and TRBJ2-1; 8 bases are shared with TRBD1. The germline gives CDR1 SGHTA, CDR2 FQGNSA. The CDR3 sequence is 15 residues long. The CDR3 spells CASSLDGQGYNEQFF. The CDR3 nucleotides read TGCGCCAGCAGCTTGGACGGACAGGGTTACAATGAGCAGTTCTTC.

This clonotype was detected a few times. The CDR3 nucleotides read TGTGCCAGCAGCTTAGATCGGGCAAACACAGATACGCAGTATTTT. It encodes CASSLDRANTDTQYF. This sequence joins TRBV11-2 and TRBJ2-3; D remains unclear. The CDR3 extends over 15 amino acids. The germline V and J ends were trimmed by 0 bases and 2 bases, with 9 bases remaining between them. Germline V gene sequence: CDR1 SGHAT, CDR2 FQNNGV.

The CDR3 DNA follows: TGTGCCAGCAGAACCGACAGAGAGACCCAGTACTTC. Its protein product is CASRTDRETQYF. The chain has TRBV6-2 or TRBV6-3 and TRBJ2-5; D might be TRBD1 (5 bases). Germline lookup yields CDR1 MNHEY and CDR2 SVGEGT. This CDR3 is built from 12 residues. V shed 6 bases and J shed 4 bases, with 9 bases lying between them.

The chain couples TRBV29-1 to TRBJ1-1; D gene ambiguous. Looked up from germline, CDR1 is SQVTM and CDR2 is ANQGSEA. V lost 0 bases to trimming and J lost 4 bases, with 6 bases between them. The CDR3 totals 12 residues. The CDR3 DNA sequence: TGCAGCGTTGAAGAGGCAGGCACTGAAGCTTTCTTT. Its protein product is CSVEEAGTEAFF.

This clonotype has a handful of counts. CDR3 sequence: CASSVGTGARDEQFF. The CDR3 DNA reads TGCGCCAGCAGCGTCGGGACAGGGGCGAGGGATGAGCAGTTCTTC. The V gene is TRBV10-1, the J gene TRBJ2-1, with 10 bases fitting TRBD1. CDR3 size: 15 residues. The germline V gene has CDR1 WNHNN and CDR2 SYGVQD (reference sequence). J was trimmed by 8 bases and V by 6 bases; bases with no gene match: 10.

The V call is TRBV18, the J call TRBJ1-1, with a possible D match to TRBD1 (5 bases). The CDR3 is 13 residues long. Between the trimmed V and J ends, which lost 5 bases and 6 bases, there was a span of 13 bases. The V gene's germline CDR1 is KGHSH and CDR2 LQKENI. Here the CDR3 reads CASSGTGGAEAFF. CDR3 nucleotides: TGTGCCAGCTCAGGGACGGGTGGAGCTGAAGCTTTCTTT.

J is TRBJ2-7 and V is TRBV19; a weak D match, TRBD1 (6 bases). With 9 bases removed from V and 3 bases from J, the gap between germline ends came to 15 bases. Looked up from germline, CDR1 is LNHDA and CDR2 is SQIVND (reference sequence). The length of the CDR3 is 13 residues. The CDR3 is CASSTGYSYEQYF. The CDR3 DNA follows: TGTGCCAGCTCGACAGGCTACAGCTACGAGCAGTACTTC.

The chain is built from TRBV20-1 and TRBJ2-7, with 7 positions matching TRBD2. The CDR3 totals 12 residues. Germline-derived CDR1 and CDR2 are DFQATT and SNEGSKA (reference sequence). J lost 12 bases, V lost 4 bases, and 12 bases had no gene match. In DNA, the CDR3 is TGCAGTGCTATAGGGGAGGGGAACGTGGGGTACTTC. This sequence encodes CSAIGEGNVGYF.

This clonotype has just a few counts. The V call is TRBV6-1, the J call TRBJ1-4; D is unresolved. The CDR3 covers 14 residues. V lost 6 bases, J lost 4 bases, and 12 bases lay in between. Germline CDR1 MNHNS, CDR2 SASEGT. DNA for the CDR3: TGTGCCAGCAGCACCGACATGAGTAATGAAAAACTGTTTTTT. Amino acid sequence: CASSTDMSNEKLFF.